Each of the 6 T cell receptor beta chains below was sequenced from the same sample in a study of T cells expressing NK-cell markers. TCRdb processed the 5' RACE reads again and assigns one entry to each CDR3 protein, with no DNA. The sample's table shows more than 400,000 distinct CDR3 sequences. Material for sequencing was blood T cells: a sorted CD56 or NKG2C T cell subset, CD4+ or CD8+ T cells, or bulk PBMC T cells (not recorded which). These receptors all come from a woman aged 18 to 75 in good health.

The V gene is TRBV27, the J gene TRBJ1-1; TCRdb designates TRBD1, a call that cannot be tested without DNA. This CDR3 contains 13 residues. Per the germline V gene, CDR1 is MNHEY and CDR2 is SMNVEV (reference sequence). The CDR3 spells CASSIQGGTEAFF.

The chain has TRBV5-1 and TRBJ2-7; TCRdb gives TRBD1 as the D gene, but with no DNA this cannot be confirmed. The CDR3 has 16 amino acids. CDR1 is SGHRS and CDR2 is YFSETQ in the germline V gene. CDR3 sequence reads: CASSPGGTHHSYEQYF.

The chain links TRBV9 to TRBJ2-2; the D gene TCRdb calls, TRBD2, cannot be checked with no DNA. The V gene's germline CDR1 is SGDLS and CDR2 YYNGEE. CDR3 length: 14 residues. CDR3 sequence reads: CASSVGGAQGELFF.

The CDR3: CASSYSGLWGEEYGYTF. The chain combines TRBV6-2 or TRBV6-3 with TRBJ1-2; TCRdb gives TRBD1 as the D gene, but with no DNA this cannot be confirmed. There are 17 residues in the CDR3. CDR1 is MNHEY and CDR2 is SVGEGT in the germline V gene.

The chain combines TRBV12-3 or TRBV12-4 with TRBJ2-1; the D gene TCRdb calls, TRBD2, cannot be checked with no DNA. The CDR3 covers 16 residues. CDR3 sequence: CASSLRVSRSYNEQFF.

The rearrangement links TRBV29-1 to TRBJ2-2; TCRdb gives TRBD1 as the D gene, but with no DNA this cannot be confirmed. The CDR3 has 13 residues. The V gene's germline CDR1 is SQVTM and CDR2 ANQGSEA. CDR3 region: CSVRQANTGELFF.